What follows are 26 T cell receptor beta chains derived from one specimen sequenced in a study of T-cell reconstitution after alpha-beta-depleted transplantation in children. During its preparation, the TCRbeta library received unique molecular identifiers. TCRdb reanalysed the PCR reads using MiXCR and keeps one entry per CDR3 protein. The sample has almost 400,000 distinct CDR3 sequences; roughly 22% are singletons. The sample here was PBMCs from the stem cell graft donor, taken from the stem cell graft. The receptors originated from a human donor who donated a stem cell graft to a child with acute myeloid leukemia.

This clonotype was seen a handful of times. The chain uses TRBV20-1 and TRBJ2-2, with D possibly TRBD1 on 5 matching bases. CDR1 is DFQATT, CDR2 SNEGSKA, per germline (reference sequence). Trimming pared 0 bases from V and 4 bases from J, leaving 9 bases between. This CDR3 is built from 14 residues. In DNA form, the CDR3 reads TGCAGTGCTAGAGACAGGGCTGTCACCGGGGAGCTGTTTTTT. Translation: CSARDRAVTGELFF.

In this sample, this clonotype turned up a few times. The chain couples TRBV5-1 to TRBJ2-3, with 7 bases fitting TRBD1. Germline assignment: CDR1 SGHRS and CDR2 YFSETQ. Unmatched junction bases numbered 6, after V lost 1 base and J lost 4 bases. The CDR3 totals 15 residues. As DNA, the CDR3 is TGCGCCAGCAGCTTGATAAGGGGGCGCGCAGATACGCAGTATTTT. This translates into CASSLIRGRADTQYF.

This clonotype was counted ten times or more. The CDR3 coding sequence is TGTGCCAGCAGTTCTTCATCTAGGGCGGATACGCAGTATTTT. Protein product: CASSSSSRADTQYF. V usage is TRBV12-3 or TRBV12-4 and J usage is TRBJ2-3, with D hard to call. The V gene lost 4 bases and the J gene lost 6 bases, with 14 bases spanning the gap. The CDR3 has 14 amino acids.

This clonotype occurred a few times. The chain recombines TRBV24-1 with TRBJ2-5, with 7 nucleotides matching TRBD1. CDR1 is KGHDR and CDR2 is SFDVKD in the germline V gene. V gave up 4 bases and J gave up 4 bases; unmatched junction bases: 5. The CDR3 is made up of 14 amino acids. The CDR3 is CATSDRRGRETQYF. The DNA for the CDR3 is TGTGCCACCAGTGACCGCAGGGGGAGAGAGACCCAGTACTTC.

The V gene is TRBV19, the J gene TRBJ2-2; D may be TRBD1 (5 bases). Trimming removed 10 bases at V and 3 bases at J, with 15 bases between. The CDR3 spans 14 residues. CDR1 is LNHDA, CDR2 SQIVND, per germline (reference sequence). The CDR3 DNA reads TGTGCCACCAAGGACATGACTGACACCGGGGAGCTGTTTTTT. This translates into CATKDMTDTGELFF.

This clonotype was detected many times. CDR3 amino acids: CAARGRAGENEKLFF. DNA for the CDR3: TGTGCCGCCCGGGGCCGGGCAGGAGAGAATGAAAAACTGTTTTTT. The chain uses TRBV10-3 and TRBJ1-4, with a tentative D call TRBD1 (5 bases). V lost 11 bases and J lost 5, with 21 bases in between. The CDR3 length is 15 residues. From germline, CDR1 is ENHRY and CDR2 SYGVKD.

The gene calls are TRBV29-1 and TRBJ2-1; TRBD2 is a possible D gene (6 bases). The V end was cut by 3 bases, the J end by 8 bases, with 11 bases between. The CDR3 has 12 residues. Germline V gene lookup returns CDR1 SQVTM and CDR2 ANQGSEA. CDR3 sequence reads: CSVDPTGDEQFF. CDR3 sequence (DNA): TGCAGCGTTGACCCAACGGGAGATGAGCAGTTCTTC.

This clonotype was counted only a few times. The V gene is TRBV5-1, the J gene TRBJ2-1, with 12 nucleotides matching TRBD2. Losses at the gene ends were 0 bases for V and 5 bases for J; bases not matched to a gene: 3. The CDR3 contains 16 residues. Per germline, CDR1 SGHRS and CDR2 YFSETQ. The CDR3 DNA reads as TGCGCCAGCAGCTTGGGAGGACTAGCGGGAAACAATGAGCAGTTCTTC. Residues: CASSLGGLAGNNEQFF.

This clonotype has a handful of counts. J is TRBJ2-3 and V is TRBV10-3; a weak D match, TRBD1 (6 bases). CDR1 and CDR2 (germline): ENHRY, SYGVKD. Trimming pared 5 bases from V and 6 bases from J, leaving 15 bases between. This CDR3 is 14 amino acids long. The CDR3 sequence: CAISLDSFGDTQYF. DNA for the CDR3: TGTGCCATCAGTTTGGACAGTTTCGGGGATACGCAGTATTTT.

This clonotype was observed a few times. The V and J genes are TRBV7-9 and TRBJ2-1, with TRBD2 identical over 7 bases. This CDR3 has 17 residues. Germline CDR1 is SEHNR and CDR2 is FQNEAQ (reference sequence). Trimming removed 4 bases from V and 6 bases from J; junction bases left unmatched: 15. For the CDR3, the DNA is TGTGCCAGCAGCTCCTCAGATGGTACTAGCGCCTTCAATGAGCAGTTCTTC. It codes for CASSSSDGTSAFNEQFF. The variable domain in full, with the rest retrieved from reference TRBV7-9 and TRBJ2-1, is DTGVSQNPRHKITKRGQNVTFRCDPISEHNRLYWYRQTLGQGPEFLTYFQNEAQLEKSRLLSDRFSAERPKGSFSTLEIQRTEQGDSAMYLCASSSSDGTSAFNEQFFGPGTRLTVL.

The chain carries TRBV28 and TRBJ2-7; perhaps TRBD1 as D (5 bases). Germline lookup yields CDR1 MDHEN and CDR2 SYDVKM. The CDR3 loop spans 13 amino acids. Trimming stripped 6 bases from V and 2 bases from J, with 11 bases between. CDR3 region: CASREQVAYEQYF. DNA of the CDR3: TGTGCCAGCAGGGAACAGGTAGCCTACGAGCAGTACTTC.

This clonotype was found a few times. The chain couples TRBV12-3 or TRBV12-4 to TRBJ1-4; no clear D gene. CDR3 length: 13 amino acids. V lost 3 bases and J lost 2, with 4 bases in between. The CDR3 nucleotides read TGTGCCAGCAGTTTCCGTACTAATGAAAAACTGTTTTTT. Encoded protein: CASSFRTNEKLFF.

The CDR3 DNA sequence: TGCGCCAGCAGCTACTCTCGGGCTCGGGGGTTTGGAAACACCATATATTTT. Protein sequence: CASSYSRARGFGNTIYF. The V gene is TRBV4-1, the J gene TRBJ1-3; a possible D gene is TRBD1 (5 bases). The V end lost 5 bases, the J end lost 3 bases, and 20 bases lay between the germline ends. In germline, CDR1 is MGHRA, CDR2 YSYEKL. This CDR3 has 17 amino acids.

Turning to this clonotype: A much larger clonotype is one base distant, so this may be a read error. The V and J genes are TRBV29-1 and TRBJ1-1; no clear D. CDR3 length equals 13 residues. Deletions cut 7 bases from V and 10 bases from J, with 22 bases between. Germline V gene lookup returns CDR1 SQVTM and CDR2 ANQGSEA. CDR3 residues: CSAQKTGDLAAFF. For the CDR3, the DNA is TGCAGCGCTCAGAAGACGGGCGATCTAGCAGCTTTCTTT.

This clonotype has a handful of counts. V usage is TRBV3-1 and J usage is TRBJ1-5; D unclear. In germline, CDR1 is LGHDT, CDR2 YNNKEL (reference sequence). Trimming cost V 0 bases and J 7 bases, with 7 bases left between them. CDR3 length: 13 residues. The CDR3 DNA reads TGTGCCAGCAGCCAAGATGGGCAGCAGCCCCAGCATTTT. It encodes CASSQDGQQPQHF.

This clonotype showed up just a few times. The chain uses TRBV7-2 and TRBJ2-1; 11 bases line up with TRBD2. The CDR3 covers 15 residues. With V trimmed by 7 bases and J by 9 bases, 11 bases remained unmatched. The germline gives CDR1 SGHTA, CDR2 FQGNSA. The CDR3 here is CASTPALAGVSEQFF. CDR3 nucleotide sequence: TGTGCCAGCACACCGGCACTAGCGGGAGTGAGTGAGCAGTTCTTC.

Ten or more counts support this clonotype. The chain links TRBV20-1 to TRBJ2-1, with 8 positions matching TRBD2. The CDR3 loop spans 17 amino acids. The V and J ends lost 6 bases and 0 bases, in that order; junction bases with no gene match: 13. In germline, CDR1 is DFQATT, CDR2 SNEGSKA (reference sequence). The CDR3 loop is CSATKIGGAGSYNEQFF. CDR3 nucleotide sequence: TGCAGTGCGACAAAGATCGGGGGGGCGGGCTCCTACAATGAGCAGTTCTTC.

The chain recombines TRBV5-1 with TRBJ2-2, with a possible D match to TRBD1 (6 bases). Germline V gene sequence: CDR1 SGHRS, CDR2 YFSETQ. The V end was cut by 4 bases, the J end by 0 bases, with 13 bases between. This CDR3 is built from 16 residues. CDR3 sequence reads: CASSLLTGPNTGELFF. As DNA, the CDR3 is TGCGCCAGCAGCCTCTTGACAGGACCGAACACCGGGGAGCTGTTTTTT.

CDR3 bases: TGTGCCACCAGCAGAGATGATGGGGGATCCCAGCCCCAGCATTTT. Amino acid sequence: CATSRDDGGSQPQHF. The chain employs TRBV15 and TRBJ1-5; TRBD1 might be the D (5 bases). The CDR3 sequence is 15 residues long. With 0 bases removed from V and 7 bases from J, the gap between germline ends came to 13 bases. Per germline, CDR1 LNHNV and CDR2 YYDKDF (reference sequence).

The chain joins TRBV6-1 to TRBJ2-7; 12 bases match TRBD2. This CDR3 spans 16 amino acids. V shed 6 bases and J 5 bases; nucleotides not matched to a gene: 11. Germline-derived CDR1 and CDR2 are MNHNS and SASEGT. CDR3 bases: TGTGCCAGCAGCCTGACGGTTCTAGCGGGAGGGAACGAGCAGTACTTC. Its protein is CASSLTVLAGGNEQYF.

This clonotype was observed at least ten times. The rearrangement links TRBV20-1 to TRBJ2-3, with D perhaps TRBD2 (6 bases). CDR1 is DFQATT and CDR2 is SNEGSKA in the germline V gene (reference sequence). Trimming cost V 3 bases and J 2 bases, with 9 bases left between them. The CDR3 length is 13 residues. The CDR3 reads CSASGTPTDTQYF. DNA for the CDR3: TGCAGTGCTAGCGGGACTCCCACAGATACGCAGTATTTT.

This rearrangement joins TRBV11-1 to TRBJ2-1; weak D call: TRBD2 (5 bases). Per germline, CDR1 SGHAT and CDR2 FQDESV (reference sequence). Trimming shortened V by 1 base and J by 0 bases, and 13 bases separated the two germline ends. This CDR3 contains 17 residues. The CDR3 region has the DNA TGTGCCAGCAGCTTAGTCCTTGGCGGGCCCTCCTACAATGAGCAGTTCTTC. Residues: CASSLVLGGPSYNEQFF.

The chain uses TRBV12-3 or TRBV12-4 and TRBJ2-4; TRBD2 matches 8 bases. The V and J ends lost 4 bases and 0 bases, in that order; junction bases with no gene match: 5. The CDR3 covers 16 residues. CDR3 sequence (DNA): TGTGCCAGCAGTTATTTAGCGGGGTTAGCCAAAAACATTCAGTACTTC. Its protein is CASSYLAGLAKNIQYF.

For the CDR3, the DNA is TGTGCCAGCAGCAAAGTCAGTCAGGGACTTCCAAACCGCGAATTAGCCAAAAACATTCAGTACTTC. Translation gives CASSKVSQGLPNRELAKNIQYF. The chain uses TRBV21-1 and TRBJ2-4; TRBD2, as called in the table, went unchecked against the DNA. TRBV21-1 is a listed pseudogene. This CDR3 has 22 residues.

The V gene is TRBV18, the J gene TRBJ2-7; 7 bases map to TRBD1. The CDR3 extends over 14 amino acids. The V gene's germline CDR1 is KGHSH and CDR2 LQKENI. The V gene end was trimmed by 8 bases and the J gene end by 6 bases; junction bases not matched to a gene: 13. The DNA for the CDR3 is TGTGCCAGCGCAACCGGGACAGCCAAGTCCGAGCAGTACTTC. Amino acids: CASATGTAKSEQYF.

This clonotype has only a few counts. The chain couples TRBV5-1 to TRBJ2-1; TRBD1 matches 9 bases. The CDR3 spans 14 residues. Germline V gene lookup returns CDR1 SGHRS and CDR2 YFSETQ. V lost 4 bases, J lost 9 bases, and 8 bases stayed unmatched. In DNA, the CDR3 is TGCGCCAGCAGCACAATGGACAGGGGCGGTGAGCAGTTCTTC. This sequence encodes CASSTMDRGGEQFF. Full variable domain (remainder filled in from reference TRBV5-1 and TRBJ2-1): KAGVTQTPRYLIKTRGQQVTLSCSPISGHRSVSWYQQTPGQGLQFLFEYFSETQRNKGNFPGRFSGRQFSNSRSEMNVSTLELGDSALYLCASSTMDRGGEQFFGPGTRLTVL.